The 23 T cell receptor beta chains listed next were all sequenced from one sample in a study of T-cell memory formation after mild COVID-19 (dated by TCRdb to the early 2020s). The library was obtained by 5' RACE. These reads were obtained on an Illumina NovaSeq 6000. The raw public data were reprocessed by TCRdb itself: fastp quality trimming at Q25, MiXCR clonotype calling, in-frame beta chains only. Duplicate CDR3 protein sequences are folded into a single record with the most common DNA and genes. The sample table lists roughly 310,000 distinct CDR3 sequences, 15% to 20% of them with a count of one. Clones ranked in the top ten supply more than 20% of the sample. What was sequenced was PBMCs or a T cell subset sorted from them (not recorded which). Every receptor here comes from a man aged 18 to 30 who had mild COVID-19 (a few samples of this study predate the infection). The sample titles of this study are shuffled in the database, so cell type and time point are left out; the donor was told from shared clones.

The V and J genes are TRBV30 and TRBJ2-5; 10 bases line up with TRBD2. CDR1 and CDR2 (germline): GTSNPN, SVGIG (reference sequence). Unmatched junction bases numbered 0, after V lost 1 base and J lost 4 bases. The CDR3 runs 13 residues. The CDR3 loop is CAWSGTSGETQYF. In nucleotides, the CDR3 is TGTGCCTGGAGTGGGACTAGCGGAGAGACCCAGTACTTC.

There are many counts of this clonotype. V usage is TRBV7-6 and J usage is TRBJ1-5, with D hard to call. V lost 2 bases, J lost 3 bases, and 11 bases lay in between. The CDR3 contains 15 residues. Germline loops: CDR1 SGHVS, CDR2 FNYEAQ. In DNA, the CDR3 is TGTGCCAGCAGCTTACAAAGCGGGTTCAATCAGCCCCAGCATTTT. It specifies CASSLQSGFNQPQHF.

This clonotype has a count of ten or more. The chain couples TRBV7-2 to TRBJ2-5; tentative D call: TRBD1 (7 bases). The CDR3 is made up of 16 amino acids. V was shortened by 6 bases and J by 4 bases, with 21 bases between the two germline ends. Per the germline V gene, CDR1 is SGHTA and CDR2 is FQGNSA. The CDR3: CASSFPYAGGRETQYF. The CDR3 DNA reads as TGTGCCAGCAGTTTCCCTTACGCAGGGGGGAGAGAGACCCAGTACTTC. The full variable domain, rest sourced from reference TRBV7-2 and TRBJ2-5, is GAGVSQSPSNKVTEKGKDVELRCDPISGHTALYWYRQSLGQGLEFLIYFQGNSAPDKSGLPSDRFSAERTGGSVSTLTIQRTQQEDSAVYLCASSFPYAGGRETQYFGPGTRLLVL.

V gene TRBV5-6 combines with J gene TRBJ2-7; D perhaps matches TRBD2 (6 bases). The V gene lost 3 bases and the J gene lost 3 bases, with 7 bases spanning the gap. The CDR3 covers 12 residues. Germline CDR1 and CDR2: SGHDT and YYEEEE. Here the CDR3 reads CASSSGDYEQYV. The CDR3 DNA follows: TGTGCCAGCAGCTCGGGGGACTACGAGCAGTACGTC.

This clonotype showed up just once. The chain links TRBV19 to TRBJ1-5; D gene ambiguous. Germline CDR1 reads LNHDA; CDR2 reads SQIVND (reference sequence). V lost 4 bases and J lost 7, with 11 bases in between. This CDR3 comprises 13 residues. CDR3 amino acids: CASSTVEGQPQHF. CDR3 sequence (DNA): TGTGCCAGTAGTACCGTCGAGGGCCAGCCCCAGCATTTT.

This clonotype was recorded at least ten times. The chain combines TRBV25-1 with TRBJ1-1; D remains unclear. In germline, CDR1 is MGHDK, CDR2 SYGVNS. The V gene lost 5 bases and the J gene lost 0 bases, with 7 bases spanning the gap. CDR3 size: 13 residues. CDR3 nucleotide sequence: TGTGCCAGCAGTTTATTAATGAACACTGAAGCTTTCTTT. As protein: CASSLLMNTEAFF.

This clonotype appeared many times. The chain recombines TRBV7-2 with TRBJ1-2; 9 positions agree with TRBD1. The germline V gene encodes CDR1 SGHTA and CDR2 FQGNSA. The CDR3 covers 16 residues. V was clipped by 5 bases and J by 5 bases; unmatched bases: 12. The CDR3 here is CASSPAGTGKRYGYTF. The CDR3 DNA reads TGTGCCAGCAGCCCAGCCGGGACAGGGAAGAGGTATGGCTACACCTTC. The full variable domain, completed using reference TRBV7-2 and TRBJ1-2, is GAGVSQSPSNKVTEKGKDVELRCDPISGHTALYWYRQSLGQGLEFLIYFQGNSAPDKSGLPSDRFSAERTGGSVSTLTIQRTQQEDSAVYLCASSPAGTGKRYGYTFGSGTRLTVV.

The chain joins TRBV18 to TRBJ2-7; perhaps TRBD1 as D (6 bases). Germline CDR1 KGHSH, CDR2 LQKENI. V was cut by 6 bases and J by 3 bases, with 18 bases left in between. This CDR3 has 15 amino acids. CDR3 nucleotides: TGTGCCAGCTCCGAGAGACAGGCAGTCTTCTACGAGCAGTACGTC. Translating it yields CASSERQAVFYEQYV.

This clonotype was counted at least ten times. This chain links TRBV5-5 with TRBJ2-2; either TRBD1 or TRBD2 may fit D (6 bases each). The CDR3 covers 17 residues. In germline, CDR1 is SGHKS, CDR2 YYEKEE (reference sequence). Trimming shortened V by 4 bases and J by 2 bases, and 18 bases separated the two germline ends. The CDR3 loop reads CASSPARGRGNTGELFF. In DNA, the CDR3 is TGTGCCAGCAGCCCCGCCCGGGGGCGGGGAAACACCGGGGAGCTGTTTTTT.

The chain has TRBV5-8 and TRBJ2-3; the match to TRBD1 covers 7 bases. Germline V lookup: CDR1 SGHTS, CDR2 YDEGEE. Losses at the gene ends were 4 bases for V and 3 bases for J; bases not matched to a gene: 11. The CDR3 is 16 amino acids. The CDR3 bases are TGTGCCAGCAGCCCCGGGACAGCCAGTTTGACAGATACGCAGTATTTT. Translated, it gives CASSPGTASLTDTQYF. The whole variable domain, remainder taken from reference TRBV5-8 and TRBJ2-3, is EAGVTQSPTHLIKTRGQQATLRCSPISGHTSVYWYQQALGLGLQFLLWYDEGEERNRGNFPPRFSGRQFPNYSSELNVNALELEDSALYLCASSPGTASLTDTQYFGPGTRLTVL.

In this sample, this clonotype turned up a few times. The V call is TRBV4-3, the J call TRBJ2-5; 9 nucleotides line up with TRBD2. The V and J ends lost 3 bases and 5 bases, in that order; junction bases with no gene match: 7. Per germline, CDR1 LGHNA and CDR2 YSLEER. CDR3 size: 15 residues. This CDR3 reads CASSQGQRGAETQYF. The CDR3 DNA is TGCGCCAGCAGCCAGGGACAGCGGGGGGCCGAGACCCAGTACTTC.

The rearrangement links TRBV19 to TRBJ1-1; no clear D gene. The CDR3 runs 13 residues. In germline, CDR1 is LNHDA, CDR2 SQIVND (reference sequence). V was shortened by 1 base and J by 4 bases, with 7 bases between the two germline ends. The CDR3 nucleotides read TGTGCCAGTAGTATAGTCGGGGTCACTGAAGCTTTCTTT. Translated: CASSIVGVTEAFF. The full variable domain, completed using reference TRBV19 and TRBJ1-1, is DGGITQSPKYLFRKEGQNVTLSCEQNLNHDAMYWYRQDPGQGLRLIYYSQIVNDFQKGDIAEGYSVSREKKESFPLTVTSAQKNPTAFYLCASSIVGVTEAFFGQGTRLTVV.

The chain employs TRBV20-1 and TRBJ2-7, with D possibly matching TRBD1 (5 bases). V lost 5 bases, J lost 2 bases, and 13 bases lay in between. The germline V gene has CDR1 DFQATT and CDR2 SNEGSKA (reference sequence). The CDR3 has 13 amino acids. The CDR3 coding sequence is TGCAGTGCTTTACACAGGACCACCTACGAGCAGTACTTC. Protein product: CSALHRTTYEQYF.

J is TRBJ2-7 and V is TRBV5-5; 7 bases align to TRBD2. The CDR3 totals 18 residues. Trimming at V came to 1 base and at J to 2 bases, leaving 15 bases not matched to a gene. Germline V gene lookup returns CDR1 SGHKS and CDR2 YYEKEE (reference sequence). The CDR3 nucleotides read TGTGCCAGCAGCTTGTTACCGGTGGGAGGGGACCTCCCCTACGAGCAGTACTTC. Translating it yields CASSLLPVGGDLPYEQYF. Full variable domain (remainder filled in from reference TRBV5-5 and TRBJ2-7): DAGVTQSPTHLIKTRGQQVTLRCSPISGHKSVSWYQQVLGQGPQFIFQYYEKEERGRGNFPDRFSARQFPNYSSELNVNALLLGDSALYLCASSLLPVGGDLPYEQYFGPGTRLTVT.

The gene calls are TRBV5-1 and TRBJ2-3, with TRBD2 matching 10 bases. Per germline, CDR1 SGHRS and CDR2 YFSETQ. The trim removed 1 base at V and 0 bases at J, leaving 2 bases unmatched. CDR3 size: 16 residues. The CDR3 is CASSLPLAGSTDTQYF. The CDR3 DNA reads as TGCGCCAGCAGCTTGCCACTAGCGGGGAGCACAGATACGCAGTATTTT.

V is TRBV5-1 and J is TRBJ2-3; D not resolved. V gave up 5 bases and J gave up 0 bases, with 13 bases separating them. From germline, CDR1 is SGHRS and CDR2 YFSETQ. The CDR3 loop spans 15 amino acids. CDR3 DNA: TGCGCCAGCAGACTAACCAGTGAAAGCACAGATACGCAGTATTTT. It is translated as CASRLTSESTDTQYF.

The V gene is TRBV4-2, the J gene TRBJ2-2; 9 bases agree with TRBD2. Trimming cost V 5 bases and J 6 bases; bases outside gene matches: 16. The V gene's germline CDR1 is LGHNA and CDR2 YNFKEQ. The CDR3 runs 18 residues. In DNA, the CDR3 is TGTGCCAGCAGCATATCCGGATCGGCGGGGGGGCTCGCCGGGGAGCTGTTTTTT. Its translation is CASSISGSAGGLAGELFF.

The chain joins TRBV19 to TRBJ2-2; D unresolved. The germline CDR1 and CDR2 sequences are LNHDA and SQIVND (reference sequence). The CDR3 covers 12 residues. The V and J ends lost 3 bases and 3 bases respectively, with 2 bases between them. The CDR3 bases are TGTGCCAGTAGTATGGACACCGGGGAGCTGTTTTTT. As protein: CASSMDTGELFF.

This rearrangement joins TRBV2 to TRBJ1-5; D possibly corresponds to TRBD1 (6 bases). The CDR3 loop spans 14 amino acids. In germline, CDR1 is SNHLY, CDR2 FYNNEI. The V gene lost 4 bases and the J gene lost 5 bases, with 12 bases spanning the gap. CDR3 nucleotides: TGTGCCAGCAGTGCACAGGGTTGGGATCAGCCCCAGCATTTT. Translating it yields CASSAQGWDQPQHF.

This clonotype was seen only a few times. The rearrangement links TRBV7-6 to TRBJ2-7, with D possibly matching TRBD1 (6 bases). The germline CDR1 and CDR2 sequences are SGHVS and FNYEAQ. The CDR3 covers 16 residues. The ends were cut back, 0 bases at V and 4 bases at J, with 16 bases in the middle. The CDR3, as DNA: TGTGCCAGCAGCTTAGCGTTGGCAGGGCAGGGGTACGAGCAGTACTTC. Protein sequence: CASSLALAGQGYEQYF.

A few counts support this clonotype. The rearrangement joins TRBV5-4 to TRBJ1-5; D uncertain. This CDR3 has 13 residues. Germline loops: CDR1 SGHNT, CDR2 YYREEE (reference sequence). Trimming took 4 bases from V and 5 from J, leaving 10 bases between them. The CDR3 loop reads CASSRDEDQPQHF. The CDR3 DNA reads TGTGCCAGCAGCCGTGACGAGGATCAGCCCCAGCATTTT.

In its sample, this clonotype was seen a few times. This chain links TRBV10-1 with TRBJ2-2; D ambiguous. The ends were cut back, 3 bases at V and 6 bases at J, with 8 bases in the middle. The CDR3 consists of 13 residues. The germline V gene has CDR1 WNHNN and CDR2 SYGVQD (reference sequence). The CDR3 is CASSELVPGELFF. The CDR3 nucleotides are TGCGCCAGCAGTGAATTGGTTCCCGGGGAGCTGTTTTTT.

For the CDR3, the DNA is TGCGCCAGCACTCTAGCGGGGGAAGAGACCCAGTACTTC. This codes for CASTLAGEETQYF. This chain links TRBV5-1 with TRBJ2-5; 10 bases line up with TRBD2. The germline gives CDR1 SGHRS, CDR2 YFSETQ. CDR3 length: 13 residues. Germline trimming cut 6 bases from V and 3 bases from J; bases unmatched to any gene: 2.